Presented here are 4 T cell receptor beta chains from one specimen sequenced in a study of prognosis after radiotherapy for stage I lung cancer. TCR beta CDR3 amplification from genomic DNA was performed by two-round multiplex PCR. First-round PCR, the initial amplification, used primers specific to each TRBV and TRBJ gene. One entry per CDR3 protein results from TCRdb running MiXCR on the multiplex PCR reads. Of roughly 23,000 distinct CDR3 sequences in the sample, approximately 39% are singletons; the top ten hold under 35%. The material sequenced was PBMCs, taken before or after stereotactic body radiation therapy (not recorded which). These receptors were collected from a donor over 45 with non-small cell lung cancer.

By frequency in the sample, this clonotype is medium-sized. The CDR3 DNA reads TGCGCCAGCAGCGCGGACGGGGCGGGCAATCAGCCCCAGCATTTT. Protein: CASSADGAGNQPQHF. This chain links TRBV5-1 with TRBJ1-5; perhaps TRBD1 as D (5 bases). The V gene's germline CDR1 is SGHRS and CDR2 YFSETQ. V lost 4 bases, J lost 2 bases, and 13 bases lay in between. The CDR3 has 15 amino acids. Full variable domain (outside the CDR3, taken from reference TRBV5-1 and TRBJ1-5): KAGVTQTPRYLIKTRGQQVTLSCSPISGHRSVSWYQQTPGQGLQFLFEYFSETQRNKGNFPGRFSGRQFSNSRSEMNVSTLELGDSALYLCASSADGAGNQPQHFGDGTRLSIL.

A single count supports this clonotype. V usage is TRBV6-2 or TRBV6-3 and J usage is TRBJ1-2, with D unresolved. Germline CDR1 reads MNHEY; CDR2 reads SVGEGT. The CDR3 length is 13 residues. Trimming took 5 bases from V and 8 from J, leaving 15 bases between them. The CDR3 loop reads CASSEGVGRGYTF. CDR3 in DNA: TGTGCCAGCAGTGAAGGCGTCGGCAGGGGCTACACCTTC.

The rearrangement uses TRBV6-2 or TRBV6-3 and TRBJ1-5; D is unclear. This CDR3 has 14 residues. Per the germline V gene, CDR1 is MNHEY and CDR2 is SVGEGT. Trimming took 7 bases from V and 6 from J, leaving 16 bases between them. CDR3 sequence (DNA): TGTGCCAGCAACCCGGGCCCCACGAGTCAGCCCCAGCATTTT. Protein sequence: CASNPGPTSQPQHF.

The chain has TRBV12-3 or TRBV12-4 and TRBJ2-5; TRBD2 is a possible D gene (5 bases). V shed 5 bases and J shed 1 base, with 14 bases lying between them. The CDR3 is 15 residues long. The DNA for the CDR3 is TGTGCCAGCAGTCACAAGGGAGCGTGCCAAGAGACCCAGTACTTC. As protein: CASSHKGACQETQYF.